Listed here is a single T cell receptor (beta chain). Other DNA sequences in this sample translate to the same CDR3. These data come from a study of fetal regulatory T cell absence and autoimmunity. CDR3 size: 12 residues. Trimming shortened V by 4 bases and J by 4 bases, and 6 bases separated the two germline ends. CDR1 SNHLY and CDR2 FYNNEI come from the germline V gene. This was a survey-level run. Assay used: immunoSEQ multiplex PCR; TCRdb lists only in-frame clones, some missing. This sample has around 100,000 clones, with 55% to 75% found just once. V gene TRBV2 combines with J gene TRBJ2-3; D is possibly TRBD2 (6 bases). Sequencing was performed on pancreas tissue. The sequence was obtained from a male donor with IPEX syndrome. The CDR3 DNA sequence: TGTGCCAGCAGTGGACTAGCAGATACGCAGTATTTT. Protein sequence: CASSGLADTQYF. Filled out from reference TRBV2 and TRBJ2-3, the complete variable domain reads EPEVTQTPSHQVTQMGQEVILRCVPISNHLYFYWYRQILGQKVEFLVSFYNNEISEKSEIFDDQFSVERPDGSNFTLKIRSTKLEDSAMYFCASSGLADTQYFGPGTRLTVL.